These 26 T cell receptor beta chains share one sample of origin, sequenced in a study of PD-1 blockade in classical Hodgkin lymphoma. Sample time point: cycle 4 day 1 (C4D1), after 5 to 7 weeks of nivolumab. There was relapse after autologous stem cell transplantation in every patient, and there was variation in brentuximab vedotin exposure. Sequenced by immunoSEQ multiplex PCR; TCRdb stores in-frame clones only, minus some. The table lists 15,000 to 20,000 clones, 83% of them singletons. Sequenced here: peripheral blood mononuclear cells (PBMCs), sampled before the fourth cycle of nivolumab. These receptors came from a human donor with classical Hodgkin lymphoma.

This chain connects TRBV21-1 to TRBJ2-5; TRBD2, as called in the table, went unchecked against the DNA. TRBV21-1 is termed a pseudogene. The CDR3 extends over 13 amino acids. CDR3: CASSKVDGGTQYF. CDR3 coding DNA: TGTGCCAGCAGCAAAGTGGATGGCGGGACCCAGTACTTC.

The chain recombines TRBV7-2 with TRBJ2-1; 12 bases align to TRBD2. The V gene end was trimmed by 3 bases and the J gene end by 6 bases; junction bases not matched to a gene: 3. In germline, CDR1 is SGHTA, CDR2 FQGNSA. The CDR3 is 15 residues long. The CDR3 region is CASSLQLAGGNEQFF. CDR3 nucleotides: TGTGCCAGCAGCTTGCAACTAGCGGGGGGCAATGAGCAGTTCTTC.

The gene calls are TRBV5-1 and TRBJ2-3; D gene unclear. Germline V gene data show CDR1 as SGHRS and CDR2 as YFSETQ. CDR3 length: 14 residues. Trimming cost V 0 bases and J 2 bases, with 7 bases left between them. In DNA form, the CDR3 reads TGCGCCAGCAGCTTGGCGCAGCACACAGATACGCAGTATTTT. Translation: CASSLAQHTDTQYF.

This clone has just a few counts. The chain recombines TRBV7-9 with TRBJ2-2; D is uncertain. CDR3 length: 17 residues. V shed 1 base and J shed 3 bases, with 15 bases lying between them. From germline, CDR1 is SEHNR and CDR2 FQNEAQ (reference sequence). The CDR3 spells CASSLGSVAGHTGELFF. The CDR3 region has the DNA TGTGCCAGCAGCTTAGGAAGCGTGGCAGGTCACACCGGGGAGCTGTTTTTT. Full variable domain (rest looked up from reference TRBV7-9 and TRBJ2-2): DTGVSQNPRHKITKRGQNVTFRCDPISEHNRLYWYRQTLGQGPEFLTYFQNEAQLEKSRLLSDRFSAERPKGSFSTLEIQRTEQGDSAMYLCASSLGSVAGHTGELFFGEGSRLTVL.

The CDR3 protein is CASSPPPGGGRSPLHF. CDR3 in DNA: TGTGCCAGCAGCCCCCCCCCAGGGGGCGGTAGGTCACCCCTCCACTTT. The chain is built from TRBV7-9 and TRBJ1-6; TRBD1 agrees at 8 bases. The CDR3 covers 16 residues. Trimming took 5 bases from V and 10 from J; bases not matched to a gene: 13. Germline V CDR1 and CDR2: SEHNR, FQNEAQ (reference sequence).

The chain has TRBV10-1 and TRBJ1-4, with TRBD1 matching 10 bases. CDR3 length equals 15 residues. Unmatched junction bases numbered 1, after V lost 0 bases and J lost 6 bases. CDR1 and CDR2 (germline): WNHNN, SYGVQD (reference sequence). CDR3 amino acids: CASSESGTGDEKLFF. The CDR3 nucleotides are TGCGCCAGCAGTGAGTCTGGGACAGGGGATGAAAAACTGTTTTTT.

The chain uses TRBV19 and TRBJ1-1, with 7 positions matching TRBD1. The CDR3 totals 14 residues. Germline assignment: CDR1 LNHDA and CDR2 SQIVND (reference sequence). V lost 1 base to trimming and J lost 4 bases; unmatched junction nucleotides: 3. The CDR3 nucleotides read TGTGCCAGTAGTATAGTGCCAGGGGGCACTGAAGCTTTCTTT. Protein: CASSIVPGGTEAFF.

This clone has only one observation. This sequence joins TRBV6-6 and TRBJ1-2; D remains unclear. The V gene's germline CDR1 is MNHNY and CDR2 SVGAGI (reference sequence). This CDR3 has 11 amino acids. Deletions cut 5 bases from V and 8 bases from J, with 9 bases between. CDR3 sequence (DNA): TGTGCCAGCAGTCTCGATTGGGGCTACACCTTC. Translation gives CASSLDWGYTF.

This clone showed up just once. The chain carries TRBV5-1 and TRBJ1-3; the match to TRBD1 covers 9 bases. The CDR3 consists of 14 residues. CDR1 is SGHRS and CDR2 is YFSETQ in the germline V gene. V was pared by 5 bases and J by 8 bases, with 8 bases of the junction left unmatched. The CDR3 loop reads CASRERTGEHTIYF. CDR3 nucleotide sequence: TGCGCCAGCAGGGAGCGGACAGGGGAGCACACCATATATTTT.

CDR3 sequence reads: CASGESGGARETQYF. CDR3 nucleotide sequence: TGCGCCAGCGGAGAGAGCGGGGGGGCCAGGGAGACCCAGTACTTC. The chain carries TRBV5-1 and TRBJ2-5; 10 nucleotides align to TRBD2. Per germline, CDR1 SGHRS and CDR2 YFSETQ. This CDR3 comprises 15 residues. Unmatched junction bases numbered 11, after V lost 7 bases and J lost 5 bases.

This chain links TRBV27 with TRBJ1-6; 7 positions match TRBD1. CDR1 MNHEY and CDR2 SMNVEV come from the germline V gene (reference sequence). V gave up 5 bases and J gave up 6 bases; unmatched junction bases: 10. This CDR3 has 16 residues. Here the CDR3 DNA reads TGTGCCAGCAGTCCCGGGACAGCACCCCTTAATTCACCCCTCCACTTT. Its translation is CASSPGTAPLNSPLHF.

In DNA form, the CDR3 reads TGTGCCAGCTCACCGAACGGGGGTGGTGGCTACACCTTC. This translates into CASSPNGGGGYTF. This chain links TRBV18 with TRBJ1-2, with D tentatively TRBD1 (5 bases). Trimming took 3 bases from V and 7 from J, leaving 12 bases between them. The CDR3 sequence is 13 residues long. The germline V gene has CDR1 KGHSH and CDR2 LQKENI.

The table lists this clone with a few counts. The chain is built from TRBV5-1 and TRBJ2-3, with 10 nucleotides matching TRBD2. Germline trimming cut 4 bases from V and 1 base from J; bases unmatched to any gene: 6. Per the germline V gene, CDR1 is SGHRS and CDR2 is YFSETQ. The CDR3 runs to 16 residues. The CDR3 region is CASSPLGLAGTDTQYF. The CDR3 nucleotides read TGCGCCAGCAGCCCGCTAGGACTAGCGGGCACAGATACGCAGTATTTT. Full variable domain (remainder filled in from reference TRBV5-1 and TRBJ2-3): KAGVTQTPRYLIKTRGQQVTLSCSPISGHRSVSWYQQTPGQGLQFLFEYFSETQRNKGNFPGRFSGRQFSNSRSEMNVSTLELGDSALYLCASSPLGLAGTDTQYFGPGTRLTVL.

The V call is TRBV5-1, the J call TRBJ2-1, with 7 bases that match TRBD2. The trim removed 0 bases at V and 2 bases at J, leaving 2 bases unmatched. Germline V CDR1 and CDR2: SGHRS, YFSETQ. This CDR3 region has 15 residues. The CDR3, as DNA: TGCGCCAGCAGCTTGGATCGGGGGGCCTACAATGAGCAGTTCTTC. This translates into CASSLDRGAYNEQFF.

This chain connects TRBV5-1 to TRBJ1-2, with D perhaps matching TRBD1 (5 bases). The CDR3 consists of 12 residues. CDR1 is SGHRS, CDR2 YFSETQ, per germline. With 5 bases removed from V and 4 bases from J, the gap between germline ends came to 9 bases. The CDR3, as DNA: TGCGCCAGCAGAGACAGTGCCTATGGCTACACCTTC. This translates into CASRDSAYGYTF. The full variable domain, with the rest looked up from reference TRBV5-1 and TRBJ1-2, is KAGVTQTPRYLIKTRGQQVTLSCSPISGHRSVSWYQQTPGQGLQFLFEYFSETQRNKGNFPGRFSGRQFSNSRSEMNVSTLELGDSALYLCASRDSAYGYTFGSGTRLTVV.

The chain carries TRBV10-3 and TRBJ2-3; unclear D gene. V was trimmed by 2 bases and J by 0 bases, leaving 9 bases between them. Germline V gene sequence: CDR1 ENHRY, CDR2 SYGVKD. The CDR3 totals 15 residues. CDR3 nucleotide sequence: TGTGCCATCAGTGAGGGCAGTTCTAGCACAGATACGCAGTATTTT. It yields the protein CAISEGSSSTDTQYF.

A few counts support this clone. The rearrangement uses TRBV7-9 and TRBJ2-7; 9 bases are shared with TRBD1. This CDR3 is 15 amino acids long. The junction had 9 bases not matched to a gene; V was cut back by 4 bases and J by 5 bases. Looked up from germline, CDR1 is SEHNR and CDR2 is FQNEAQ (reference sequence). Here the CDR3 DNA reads TGTGCCAGCAGCTCGGGACAGGGAGCATCTAACGAGCAGTACTTC. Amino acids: CASSSGQGASNEQYF.

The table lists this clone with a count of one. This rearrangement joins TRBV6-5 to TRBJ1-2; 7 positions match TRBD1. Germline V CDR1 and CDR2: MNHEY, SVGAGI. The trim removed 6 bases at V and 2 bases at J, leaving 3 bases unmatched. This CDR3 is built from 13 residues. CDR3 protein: CASRQTGNYGYTF. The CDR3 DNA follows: TGTGCCAGCAGACAGACAGGGAACTATGGCTACACCTTC.

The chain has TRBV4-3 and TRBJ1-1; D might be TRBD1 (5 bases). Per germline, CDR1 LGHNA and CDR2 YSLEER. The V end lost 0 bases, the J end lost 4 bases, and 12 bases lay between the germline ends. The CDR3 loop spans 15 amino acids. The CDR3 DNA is TGCGCCAGCAGCCAAGATCCGACAGCTCTCACTGAAGCTTTCTTT. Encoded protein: CASSQDPTALTEAFF.

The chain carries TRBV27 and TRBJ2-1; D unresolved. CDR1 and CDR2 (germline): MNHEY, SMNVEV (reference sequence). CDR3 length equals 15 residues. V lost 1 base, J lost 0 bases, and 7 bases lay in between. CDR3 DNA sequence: TGTGCCAGCAGTTTATGGGGTAGCTCCTACAATGAGCAGTTCTTC. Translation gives CASSLWGSSYNEQFF.

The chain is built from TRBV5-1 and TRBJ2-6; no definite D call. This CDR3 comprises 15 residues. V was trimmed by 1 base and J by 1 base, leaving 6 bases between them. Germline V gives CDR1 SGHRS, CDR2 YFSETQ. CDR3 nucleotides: TGCGCCAGCAGCTTGTCTCGTTCTGGGGCCAACGTCCTGACTTTC. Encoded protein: CASSLSRSGANVLTF.

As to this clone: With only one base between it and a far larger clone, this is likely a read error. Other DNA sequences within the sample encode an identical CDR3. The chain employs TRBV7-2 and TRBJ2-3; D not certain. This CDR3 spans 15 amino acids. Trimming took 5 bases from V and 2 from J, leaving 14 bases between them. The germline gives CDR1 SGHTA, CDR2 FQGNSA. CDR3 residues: CASSQDRQATDTQYF. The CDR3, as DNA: TGTGCCAGCAGCCAAGATCGGCAGGCCACAGATACGCAGTATTTT.

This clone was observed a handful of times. The CDR3 coding sequence is TGTGCCAGCAGCTCGGGACAGGGATCCTCACCCCTCCACTTT. Translation: CASSSGQGSSPLHF. The chain carries TRBV7-8 and TRBJ1-6; 9 nucleotides line up with TRBD1. Germline-derived CDR1 and CDR2 are SGHVS and FQNEAQ. J gave up 10 bases and V 4 bases, and 5 bases lay outside the gene matches. The CDR3 runs 14 residues. Full variable domain (missing parts from reference TRBV7-8 and TRBJ1-6): GAGVSQSPRYKVAKRGQDVALRCDPISGHVSLFWYQQALGQGPEFLTYFQNEAQLDKSGLPSDRFFAERPEGSVSTLKIQRTQQEDSAVYLCASSSGQGSSPLHFGNGTRLTVT.

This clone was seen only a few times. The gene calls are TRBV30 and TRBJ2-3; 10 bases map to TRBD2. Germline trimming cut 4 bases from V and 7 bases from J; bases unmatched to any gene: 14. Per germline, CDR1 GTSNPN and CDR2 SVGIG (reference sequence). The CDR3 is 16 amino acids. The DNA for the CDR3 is TGTGCCTGGATAAAGAGCGGGGGGGCCGAAGGGTATACGCAGTATTTT. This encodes CAWIKSGGAEGYTQYF.

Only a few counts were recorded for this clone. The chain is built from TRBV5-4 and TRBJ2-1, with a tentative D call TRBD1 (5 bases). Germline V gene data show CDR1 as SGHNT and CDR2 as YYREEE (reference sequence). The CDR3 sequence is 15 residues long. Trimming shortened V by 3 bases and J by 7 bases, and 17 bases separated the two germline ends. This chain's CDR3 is CASSYLGAPGNEQFF. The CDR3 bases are TGTGCCAGCAGCTACTTAGGGGCCCCTGGGAATGAGCAGTTCTTC.

CDR3 protein: CASSPGAGLYGYTF. CDR3 in DNA: TGTGCCAGCTCACCAGGGGCAGGTCTCTATGGCTACACCTTC. The chain joins TRBV18 to TRBJ1-2; D may be TRBD1 (5 bases). The CDR3 is 14 residues long. Germline V gene sequence: CDR1 KGHSH, CDR2 LQKENI. Trimming stripped 2 bases from V and 4 bases from J, with 11 bases between.